This TCR beta chain was profiled in a study of identifying expanded T cells in peripheral blood. V shed 3 bases and J shed 4 bases, with 20 bases lying between them. The CDR3 is 17 residues long. Germline assignment: CDR1 SGHVS and CDR2 FNYEAQ. Here immunoSEQ multiplex PCR was the method, and the copy in TCRdb shows in-frame clones only, minus some. This sample yields around 94,000 clones, of which 70% to 90% are seen a single time; 4.5% belongs to the top ten. The TCR was taken from a person aged 18-69 years in good health. The chain joins TRBV7-6 to TRBJ2-3; D gene uncertain. The sample comprised blood. CDR3 nucleotide sequence: TGTGCCAGCAGCTTTCATCATTGGTCCCCCGGGTCAGATACGCAGTATTTT. Translated: CASSFHHWSPGSDTQYF.